These 28 T cell receptor beta chains share one sample of origin, sequenced in a study of OX40 agonist ivuxolimab in advanced cancers. TCRdb's copy holds only in-frame clones and misses some; the assay was immunoSEQ multiplex PCR. Among about 82,000 clones listed, around four fifths were seen once. Sequenced material: CD4+ or CD8+ T cells sorted from blood, taken in a trial of the OX40 agonist ivuxolimab. The receptors were sampled from an adult with an advanced solid tumor such as melanoma, head and neck, liver or kidney cancer.

The chain combines TRBV7-2 with TRBJ1-2; 10 bases agree with TRBD1. CDR3 length: 16 residues. The ends lost 1 base at V and 4 bases at J; junction bases unmatched: 6. Germline values: CDR1 SGHTA, CDR2 FQGNSA. CDR3 residues: CASSLGQGAQGYGYTF. CDR3 bases: TGTGCCAGCAGCTTAGGACAGGGGGCGCAGGGCTATGGCTACACCTTC.

This clone has a single count. V is TRBV4-3 and J is TRBJ2-1; tentative D call: TRBD2 (5 bases). The CDR3 has 15 amino acids. The V gene lost 3 bases and the J gene lost 7 bases, with 16 bases spanning the gap. CDR1 LGHNA and CDR2 YSLEER come from the germline V gene. Written as DNA, the CDR3 is TGCGCCAGCAGCCATCTTTCTGGCGGGCGAAATGAGCAGTTCTTC. It encodes CASSHLSGGRNEQFF.

This chain uses TRBV19 with TRBJ2-3; D is unclear. The length of the CDR3 is 12 residues. Germline V gene lookup returns CDR1 LNHDA and CDR2 SQIVND (reference sequence). The germline V and J ends were trimmed by 5 bases and 6 bases, with 9 bases remaining between them. CDR3 loop: CASSDRKDTQYF. CDR3 nucleotides: TGTGCCAGTAGTGACCGTAAGGATACGCAGTATTTT.

This chain connects TRBV19 to TRBJ1-5; D not resolved. The V end was cut by 2 bases, the J end by 6 bases, with 11 bases between. CDR3 length: 14 residues. In germline, CDR1 is LNHDA, CDR2 SQIVND (reference sequence). CDR3 sequence: CASSIYELGQPQHF. Here the CDR3 DNA reads TGTGCCAGTAGTATATACGAACTAGGTCAGCCCCAGCATTTT.

V usage is TRBV5-4 and J usage is TRBJ2-5; 7 bases are shared with TRBD2. CDR3 size: 15 residues. Germline loops: CDR1 SGHNT, CDR2 YYREEE (reference sequence). V lost 4 bases, J lost 0 bases, and 6 bases stayed unmatched. The CDR3 coding sequence is TGTGCCAGCAGCCAGCGGGACCGGTACCAAGAGACCCAGTACTTC. Translation: CASSQRDRYQETQYF.

Here the CDR3 reads CASSSYRGKADTQYF. The CDR3 nucleotides are TGTGCCAGCAGCTCGTACAGGGGCAAGGCAGATACGCAGTATTTT. The gene calls are TRBV11-2 and TRBJ2-3; 7 nucleotides agree with TRBD1. The CDR3 length is 15 residues. V was pared by 4 bases and J by 4 bases, with 8 bases of the junction left unmatched. CDR1 and CDR2 (germline): SGHAT, FQNNGV.

In its sample, this clone was seen once. The CDR3, as DNA: TGCGCCAGCAGCTGGGGGGACAGACTCTCTGGAAACACCATATATTTT. Translation: CASSWGDRLSGNTIYF. J is TRBJ1-3 and V is TRBV5-1; 7 nucleotides line up with TRBD1. Germline loops: CDR1 SGHRS, CDR2 YFSETQ. The length of the CDR3 is 16 residues. V was pared by 3 bases and J by 0 bases, with 6 bases of the junction left unmatched.

The chain couples TRBV2 to TRBJ1-4; no firm D call. Germline CDR1 is SNHLY and CDR2 is FYNNEI. Between the trimmed V and J ends, which lost 6 bases and 4 bases, there was a span of 9 bases. The CDR3 runs to 13 residues. For the CDR3, the DNA is TGTGCCAGCAGGCCGGCTAGTAATGAAAAACTGTTTTTT. It translates to CASRPASNEKLFF. Together with reference TRBV2 and TRBJ1-4, the CDR3 gives the full variable domain: EPEVTQTPSHQVTQMGQEVILRCVPISNHLYFYWYRQILGQKVEFLVSFYNNEISEKSEIFDDQFSVERPDGSNFTLKIRSTKLEDSAMYFCASRPASNEKLFFGSGTQLSVL.

This clone was seen a single time. This chain uses TRBV27 with TRBJ2-7; D remains ambiguous. Germline V gene sequence: CDR1 MNHEY, CDR2 SMNVEV (reference sequence). V lost 2 bases and J 1 base, leaving 15 bases between the germline ends. The CDR3 extends over 16 amino acids. In DNA, the CDR3 is TGTGCCAGCAGTTTAAAGGTTGCTTTCGCATCCTACGAGCAGTACTTC. Protein: CASSLKVAFASYEQYF.

J is TRBJ1-3 and V is TRBV20-1, with D unresolved. This CDR3 contains 11 residues. The V gene lost 6 bases and the J gene lost 4 bases, with 7 bases spanning the gap. CDR1 is DFQATT, CDR2 SNEGSKA, per germline (reference sequence). The CDR3 DNA is TGCAGTGCCAGCTACGGAAACACCATATATTTT. Translation gives CSASYGNTIYF.

The chain employs TRBV6-5 and TRBJ2-3, with 8 bases matching TRBD2. Unmatched junction bases numbered 4, after V lost 4 bases and J lost 4 bases. The germline CDR1 and CDR2 sequences are MNHEY and SVGAGI. This CDR3 region has 14 residues. CDR3 bases: TGTGCCAGCAGTTCCGCGGGGGGTGCAGATACGCAGTATTTT. This sequence encodes CASSSAGGADTQYF.

The chain recombines TRBV5-1 with TRBJ2-2; a weak D match, TRBD2 (6 bases). The germline V and J ends were trimmed by 7 bases and 4 bases, with 17 bases remaining between them. CDR3 length: 15 residues. Germline loops: CDR1 SGHRS, CDR2 YFSETQ. CDR3 amino acids: CASSAGGKGTGELFF. CDR3 in DNA: TGCGCCAGCTCCGCTGGGGGGAAAGGCACCGGGGAGCTGTTTTTT.

The CDR3: CASSFRPTLTDTQYF. Here the CDR3 DNA reads TGTGCCAGCAGCTTCAGGCCTACCTTAACAGATACGCAGTATTTT. V is TRBV5-4 and J is TRBJ2-3, with no clear D. Trimming removed 2 bases at V and 3 bases at J, with 13 bases between. Germline-derived CDR1 and CDR2 are SGHNT and YYREEE (reference sequence). The length of the CDR3 is 15 residues. Using reference TRBV5-4 and TRBJ2-3 for the parts outside the CDR3, the full variable domain is ETGVTQSPTHLIKTRGQQVTLRCSSQSGHNTVSWYQQALGQGPQFIFQYYREEENGRGNFPPRFSGLQFPNYSSELNVNALELDDSALYLCASSFRPTLTDTQYFGPGTRLTVL.

The genes are TRBV19 and TRBJ1-4; D remains unclear. Trimming removed 3 bases from V and 2 bases from J, with 13 bases in between. From germline, CDR1 is LNHDA and CDR2 SQIVND (reference sequence). The CDR3 extends over 16 amino acids. DNA for the CDR3: TGTGCCAGTAGTATGCCGTCCGTTGGTACTAATGAAAAACTGTTTTTT. The encoded protein is CASSMPSVGTNEKLFF.

The chain carries TRBV7-3 and TRBJ2-7; 7 nucleotides match TRBD2. The CDR3 length is 14 residues. With 6 bases clipped from V and 0 bases from J, the junction kept 5 bases outside the gene matches. The V gene's germline CDR1 is SGHTA and CDR2 FQGTGA. In DNA, the CDR3 is TGTGCCAGCAGACCCACTAGCGACTCCTACGAGCAGTACTTC. Protein: CASRPTSDSYEQYF.

The chain carries TRBV11-1 and TRBJ1-2, with 7 bases lining up with TRBD1. Germline CDR1 is SGHAT and CDR2 is FQDESV (reference sequence). The CDR3 consists of 13 residues. Losses at the gene ends were 5 bases for V and 7 bases for J; bases not matched to a gene: 7. The CDR3 loop is CASSLRQGSGYTF. CDR3 nucleotides: TGTGCCAGCAGCCTCCGACAGGGATCTGGCTACACCTTC.

CDR3 residues: CASSMSGDLRDTQYF. As DNA, the CDR3 is TGCGCCAGCAGCATGAGCGGGGATCTTCGGGATACGCAGTATTTT. V usage is TRBV4-1 and J usage is TRBJ2-3; the match to TRBD2 covers 7 bases. The CDR3 has 15 residues. After removal of 5 bases from V and 6 bases from J, the junction contained 11 bases not matched to a gene. Germline CDR1 MGHRA, CDR2 YSYEKL.

The chain uses TRBV25-1 and TRBJ2-3; 7 bases are shared with TRBD2. Germline loops: CDR1 MGHDK, CDR2 SYGVNS. The CDR3 sequence is 14 residues long. V gave up 5 bases and J gave up 2 bases; unmatched junction bases: 4. The CDR3 coding sequence is TGTGCCAGCAGTCAAGCGGGGCTCACAGATACGCAGTATTTT. This sequence encodes CASSQAGLTDTQYF.

This clone was counted a few times. CDR3 bases: TGTGCCAGCAGCTTAACCAGGGAGGATCAGCCCCAGCATTTT. This gives the protein CASSLTREDQPQHF. The rearrangement links TRBV7-8 to TRBJ1-5, with a possible D match to TRBD1 (5 bases). Germline assignment: CDR1 SGHVS and CDR2 FQNEAQ. The CDR3 has 14 amino acids. V was shortened by 2 bases and J by 5 bases, with 10 bases between the two germline ends.

This chain links TRBV5-6 with TRBJ1-1, with a tentative D call TRBD1 (6 bases). CDR3 size: 13 residues. Trimming left V 1 base short and J 6 bases short, with 10 bases between. CDR1 is SGHDT and CDR2 is YYEEEE in the germline V gene. The chain's CDR3 is CASSLSGGAEAFF. The DNA for the CDR3 is TGTGCCAGCAGCTTGTCGGGGGGCGCTGAAGCTTTCTTT. Using reference TRBV5-6 and TRBJ1-1 for the parts outside the CDR3, the full variable domain is DAGVTQSPTHLIKTRGQQVTLRCSPKSGHDTVSWYQQALGQGPQFIFQYYEEEERQRGNFPDRFSGHQFPNYSSELNVNALLLGDSALYLCASSLSGGAEAFFGQGTRLTVV.

The chain is built from TRBV18 and TRBJ1-3; D is perhaps TRBD1 (6 bases). V dropped 3 bases and J dropped 7 bases, with 16 bases sitting between them. The CDR3 loop spans 15 amino acids. The germline gives CDR1 KGHSH, CDR2 LQKENI. CDR3 region: CASSPANRVGNTIYF. DNA for the CDR3: TGTGCCAGCTCACCCGCGAACAGGGTAGGCAACACCATATATTTT.

The J gene is TRBJ2-7, the V gene TRBV4-3, with a weak D call TRBD2 (6 bases). The CDR3 has 18 amino acids. The germline gives CDR1 LGHNA, CDR2 YSLEER. Trimming took 0 bases from V and 0 from J, leaving 18 bases between them. The CDR3 bases are TGCGCCAGCAGCCAAGATGTGAGTCAGTGGAGGGTCTCCTACGAGCAGTACTTC. This gives the protein CASSQDVSQWRVSYEQYF.

This chain connects TRBV4-2 to TRBJ2-6; TRBD2 aligns across 8 bases. The germline gives CDR1 LGHNA, CDR2 YNFKEQ. J gave up 0 bases and V 4 bases, and 8 bases lay outside the gene matches. The CDR3 contains 18 residues. CDR3 sequence (DNA): TGTGCCAGCAGCCCGAGTCGGGGGGGGACCTCTGGGGCCAACGTCCTGACTTTC. Amino acids: CASSPSRGGTSGANVLTF.

V and J are TRBV5-1 and TRBJ2-7; 7 bases line up with TRBD1. The V and J ends lost 0 bases and 0 bases, in that order; junction bases with no gene match: 3. This CDR3 contains 15 residues. Germline CDR1 is SGHRS and CDR2 is YFSETQ. DNA for the CDR3: TGCGCCAGCAGCTTGGCCGGGACAGCCTCCTACGAGCAGTACTTC. Its translation: CASSLAGTASYEQYF.

The V and J genes are TRBV27 and TRBJ1-5; D might be TRBD1 (5 bases). From germline, CDR1 is MNHEY and CDR2 SMNVEV (reference sequence). This CDR3 has 15 amino acids. Trimming removed 5 bases at V and 0 bases at J, with 11 bases between. The CDR3 here is CASSITGTSNQPQHF. CDR3 in DNA: TGTGCCAGCAGTATTACCGGGACTAGCAATCAGCCCCAGCATTTT.

The rearrangement uses TRBV7-2 and TRBJ2-5; D ambiguous. The end of the DNA fits TRBJ2-7 better, so the J call may be wrong. The CDR3 is made up of 16 amino acids. Germline V CDR1 and CDR2: SGHTA, FQGNSA. The CDR3 DNA reads as TGTGCCAGCAGCTTAGGCTCCACCTTAGCCTCCTACGAGCAGTACTTC. This codes for CASSLGSTLASYEQYF.

The chain has TRBV11-1 and TRBJ2-7, with 10 nucleotides matching TRBD1. There are 13 residues in the CDR3. With V trimmed by 8 bases and J by 4 bases, 5 bases remained unmatched. Germline values: CDR1 SGHAT, CDR2 FQDESV (reference sequence). The CDR3 DNA reads TGTGCCAGCGCGCGGGACAGGGGTTACGAGCAGTACTTC. It translates to CASARDRGYEQYF.

The gene calls are TRBV29-1 and TRBJ2-5; the D call may be TRBD1 or TRBD2 (6 bases each). Germline V lookup: CDR1 SQVTM, CDR2 ANQGSEA. V lost 6 bases to trimming and J lost 4 bases, with 21 bases between them. The CDR3 consists of 15 residues. Written as DNA, the CDR3 is TGCAGCGTCCCCCCTGGGGCCAGGGGAGGAGAGACCCAGTACTTC. Translating gives CSVPPGARGGETQYF.